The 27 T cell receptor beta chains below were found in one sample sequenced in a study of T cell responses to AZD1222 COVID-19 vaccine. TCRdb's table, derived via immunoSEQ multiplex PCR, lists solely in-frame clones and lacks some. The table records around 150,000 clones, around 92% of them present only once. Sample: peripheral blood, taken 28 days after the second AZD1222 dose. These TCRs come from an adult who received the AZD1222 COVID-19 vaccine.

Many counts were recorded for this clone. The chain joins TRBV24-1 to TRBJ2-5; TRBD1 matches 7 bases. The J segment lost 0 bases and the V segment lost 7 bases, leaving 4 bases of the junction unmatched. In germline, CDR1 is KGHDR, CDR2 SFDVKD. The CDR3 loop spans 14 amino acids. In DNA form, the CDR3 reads TGTGCCACCAGCGCCGGGACAGACCAAGAGACCCAGTACTTC. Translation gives CATSAGTDQETQYF.

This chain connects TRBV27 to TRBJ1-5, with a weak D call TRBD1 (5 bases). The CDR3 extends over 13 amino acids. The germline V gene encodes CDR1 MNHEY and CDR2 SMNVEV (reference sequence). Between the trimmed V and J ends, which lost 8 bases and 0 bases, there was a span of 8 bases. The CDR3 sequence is CASGAHSNQPQHF. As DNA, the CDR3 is TGTGCCAGCGGGGCGCATAGCAATCAGCCCCAGCATTTT.

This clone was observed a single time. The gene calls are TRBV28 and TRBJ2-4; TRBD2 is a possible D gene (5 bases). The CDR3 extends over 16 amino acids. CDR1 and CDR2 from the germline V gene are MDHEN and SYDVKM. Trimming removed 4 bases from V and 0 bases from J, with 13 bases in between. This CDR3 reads CASSSVGEIAKNIQYF. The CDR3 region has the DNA TGTGCCAGCAGTTCAGTGGGAGAGATAGCCAAAAACATTCAGTACTTC.

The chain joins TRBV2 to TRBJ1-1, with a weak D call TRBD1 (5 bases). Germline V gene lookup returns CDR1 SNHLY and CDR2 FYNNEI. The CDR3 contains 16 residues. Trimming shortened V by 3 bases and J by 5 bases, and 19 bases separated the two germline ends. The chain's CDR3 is CASSEGIWGKETEAFF. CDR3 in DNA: TGTGCCAGCAGTGAGGGGATATGGGGGAAAGAGACTGAAGCTTTCTTT. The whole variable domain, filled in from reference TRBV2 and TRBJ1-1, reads EPEVTQTPSHQVTQMGQEVILRCVPISNHLYFYWYRQILGQKVEFLVSFYNNEISEKSEIFDDQFSVERPDGSNFTLKIRSTKLEDSAMYFCASSEGIWGKETEAFFGQGTRLTVV.

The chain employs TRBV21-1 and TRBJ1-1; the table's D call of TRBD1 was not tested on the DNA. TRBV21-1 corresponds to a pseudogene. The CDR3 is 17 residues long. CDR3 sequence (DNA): TGTGCCAGCAGTTGCCCGGACAGGGGGCACTGGAACACTGAAGCTTTCTTT. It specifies CASSCPDRGHWNTEAFF.

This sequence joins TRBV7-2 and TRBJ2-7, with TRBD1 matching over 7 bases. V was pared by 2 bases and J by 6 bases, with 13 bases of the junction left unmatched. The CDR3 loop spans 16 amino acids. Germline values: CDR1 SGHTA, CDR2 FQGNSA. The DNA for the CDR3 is TGTGCCAGCAGCTTAATTACAGGGGTGAAACTAAGCGAGCAGTACTTC. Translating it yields CASSLITGVKLSEQYF.

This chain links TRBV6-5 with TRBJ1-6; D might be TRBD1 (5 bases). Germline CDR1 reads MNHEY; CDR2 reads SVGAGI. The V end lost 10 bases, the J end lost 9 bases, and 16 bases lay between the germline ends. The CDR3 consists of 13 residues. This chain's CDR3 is CATQGRGGSPLHF. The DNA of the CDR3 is TGTGCCACCCAAGGGAGGGGTGGTTCACCCCTCCACTTT.

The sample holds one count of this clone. The CDR3 spells CASSSPGREEIEKLFF. The DNA for the CDR3 is TGTGCCAGTAGTAGCCCGGGACGCGAGGAGATAGAAAAACTGTTTTTT. The chain recombines TRBV19 with TRBJ1-4; possibly TRBD1 for D (5 bases). Germline loops: CDR1 LNHDA, CDR2 SQIVND (reference sequence). The V end was cut by 4 bases, the J end by 8 bases, with 20 bases between. The CDR3 spans 16 residues.

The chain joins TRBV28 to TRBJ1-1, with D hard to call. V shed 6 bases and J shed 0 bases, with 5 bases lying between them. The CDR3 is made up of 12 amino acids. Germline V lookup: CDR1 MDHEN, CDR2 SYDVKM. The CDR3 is CASRGLNTEAFF. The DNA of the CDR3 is TGTGCCAGCAGAGGACTGAACACTGAAGCTTTCTTT.

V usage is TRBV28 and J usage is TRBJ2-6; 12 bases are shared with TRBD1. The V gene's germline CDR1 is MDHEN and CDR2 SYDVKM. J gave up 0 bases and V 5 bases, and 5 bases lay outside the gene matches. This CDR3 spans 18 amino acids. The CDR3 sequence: CASSPGTGGRSGANVLTF. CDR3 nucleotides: TGTGCCAGCAGTCCCGGGACAGGGGGCCGCTCTGGGGCCAACGTCCTGACTTTC.

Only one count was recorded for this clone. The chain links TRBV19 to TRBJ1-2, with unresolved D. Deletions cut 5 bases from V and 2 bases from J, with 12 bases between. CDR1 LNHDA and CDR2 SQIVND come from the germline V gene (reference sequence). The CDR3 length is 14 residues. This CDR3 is CASSPGPLNYGYTF. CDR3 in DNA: TGTGCCAGTAGTCCCGGACCTCTCAACTATGGCTACACCTTC.

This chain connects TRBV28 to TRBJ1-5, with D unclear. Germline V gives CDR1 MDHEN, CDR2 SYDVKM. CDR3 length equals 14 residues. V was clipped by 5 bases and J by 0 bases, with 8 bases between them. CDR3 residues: CASSKAFSNQPQHF. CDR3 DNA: TGTGCCAGCAGTAAGGCTTTTAGCAATCAGCCCCAGCATTTT.

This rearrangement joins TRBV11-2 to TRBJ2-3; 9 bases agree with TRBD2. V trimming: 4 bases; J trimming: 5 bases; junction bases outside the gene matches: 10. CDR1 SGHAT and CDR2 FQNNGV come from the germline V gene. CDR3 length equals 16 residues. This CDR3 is CASSSTGGGAGDTQYF. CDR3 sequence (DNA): TGTGCCAGCAGCTCCACCGGCGGGGGGGCCGGAGATACGCAGTATTTT.

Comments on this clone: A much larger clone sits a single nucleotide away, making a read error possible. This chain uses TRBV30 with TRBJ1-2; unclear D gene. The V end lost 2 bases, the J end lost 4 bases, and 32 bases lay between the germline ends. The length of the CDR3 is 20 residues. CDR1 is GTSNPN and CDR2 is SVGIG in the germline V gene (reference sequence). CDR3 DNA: TGTGCCTGGAGTCTCAAGCTTATATGGGCTGGGCTGAATAAGGGCTATGGCTACACCTTC. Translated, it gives CAWSLKLIWAGLNKGYGYTF.

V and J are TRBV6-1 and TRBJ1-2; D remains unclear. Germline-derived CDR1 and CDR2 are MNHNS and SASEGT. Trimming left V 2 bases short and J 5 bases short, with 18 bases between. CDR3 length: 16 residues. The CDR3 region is CASSENTRRAGYGYTF. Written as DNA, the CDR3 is TGTGCCAGCAGTGAAAATACGAGGAGGGCCGGGTATGGCTACACCTTC.

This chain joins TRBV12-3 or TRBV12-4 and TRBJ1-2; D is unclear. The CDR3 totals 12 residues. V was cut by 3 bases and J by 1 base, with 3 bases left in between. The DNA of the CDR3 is TGTGCCAGCAGTTTTAATAACTATGGCTACACCTTC. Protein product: CASSFNNYGYTF.

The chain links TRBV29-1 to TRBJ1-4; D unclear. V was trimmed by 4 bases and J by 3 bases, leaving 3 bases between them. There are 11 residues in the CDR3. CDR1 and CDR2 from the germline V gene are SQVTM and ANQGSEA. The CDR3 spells CSVGANEKLFF. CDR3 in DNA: TGCAGCGTTGGAGCTAATGAAAAACTGTTTTTT. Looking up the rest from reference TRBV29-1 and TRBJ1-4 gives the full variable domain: SAVISQKPSRDICQRGTSLTIQCQVDSQVTMMFWYRQQPGQSLTLIATANQGSEATYESGFVIDKFPISRPNLTFSTLTVSNMSPEDSSIYLCSVGANEKLFFGSGTQLSVL.

The CDR3 reads CSDQGASTEAFF. The DNA of the CDR3 is TGCAGCGACCAAGGGGCGTCCACTGAAGCTTTCTTT. The J gene is TRBJ1-1, the V gene TRBV29-1; maybe TRBD1 (5 bases). Germline CDR1 reads SQVTM; CDR2 reads ANQGSEA. CDR3 size: 12 residues. The V end lost 7 bases, the J end lost 4 bases, and 13 bases lay between the germline ends.

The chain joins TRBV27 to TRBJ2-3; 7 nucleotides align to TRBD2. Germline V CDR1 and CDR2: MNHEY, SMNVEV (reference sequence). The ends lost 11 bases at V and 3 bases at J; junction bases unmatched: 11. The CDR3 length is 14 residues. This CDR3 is CARTSSGKTDTQYF. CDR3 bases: TGTGCCCGCACTTCCAGCGGGAAGACAGATACGCAGTATTTT.

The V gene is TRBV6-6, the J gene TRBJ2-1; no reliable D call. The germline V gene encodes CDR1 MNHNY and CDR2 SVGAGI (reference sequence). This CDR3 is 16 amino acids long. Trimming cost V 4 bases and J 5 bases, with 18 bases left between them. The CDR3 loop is CASSSAHGGTNNEQFF. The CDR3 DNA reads TGTGCCAGCAGTTCGGCCCATGGCGGCACTAACAATGAGCAGTTCTTC.

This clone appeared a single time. CDR3 residues: CAWGTGTHQPQHF. CDR3 DNA: TGTGCCTGGGGGACAGGGACTCATCAGCCCCAGCATTTT. The chain couples TRBV30 to TRBJ1-5, with TRBD1 matching 9 bases. J gave up 5 bases and V 5 bases, and 4 bases lay outside the gene matches. Per germline, CDR1 GTSNPN and CDR2 SVGIG (reference sequence). CDR3 length: 13 residues.

The CDR3 reads CASSLQGGETYEQYF. The CDR3 nucleotides are TGTGCCAGCAGCTTGCAGGGGGGCGAGACCTACGAGCAGTACTTC. The rearrangement joins TRBV5-5 to TRBJ2-7; maybe TRBD1 (7 bases). V was shortened by 1 base and J by 2 bases, with 13 bases between the two germline ends. Germline CDR1 reads SGHKS; CDR2 reads YYEKEE (reference sequence). The CDR3 has 15 amino acids.

For the CDR3, the DNA is TGTGCCAGTGACAGGCGCAACGAGCAGTACTTC. Translation: CASDRRNEQYF. V usage is TRBV19 and J usage is TRBJ2-7; D is possibly TRBD1 (6 bases). V was shortened by 8 bases and J by 5 bases, with 10 bases between the two germline ends. The length of the CDR3 is 11 residues. Germline assignment: CDR1 LNHDA and CDR2 SQIVND (reference sequence). Using reference TRBV19 and TRBJ2-7 for the parts outside the CDR3, the full variable domain is DGGITQSPKYLFRKEGQNVTLSCEQNLNHDAMYWYRQDPGQGLRLIYYSQIVNDFQKGDIAEGYSVSREKKESFPLTVTSAQKNPTAFYLCASDRRNEQYFGPGTRLTVT.

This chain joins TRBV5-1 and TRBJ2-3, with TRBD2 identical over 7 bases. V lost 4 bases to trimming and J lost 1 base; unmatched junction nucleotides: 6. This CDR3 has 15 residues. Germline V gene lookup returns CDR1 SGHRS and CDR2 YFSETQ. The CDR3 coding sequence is TGCGCCAGCAGCGGCGGGAGAACAGGCACAGATACGCAGTATTTT. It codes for CASSGGRTGTDTQYF.

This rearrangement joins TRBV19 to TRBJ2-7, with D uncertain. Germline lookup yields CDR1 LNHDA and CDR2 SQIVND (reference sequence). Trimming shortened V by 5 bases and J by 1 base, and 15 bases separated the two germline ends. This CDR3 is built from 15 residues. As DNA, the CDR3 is TGTGCCAGTAGTCCAATGATGGCCTCATCCTACGAGCAGTACTTC. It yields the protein CASSPMMASSYEQYF. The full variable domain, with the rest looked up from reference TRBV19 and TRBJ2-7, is DGGITQSPKYLFRKEGQNVTLSCEQNLNHDAMYWYRQDPGQGLRLIYYSQIVNDFQKGDIAEGYSVSREKKESFPLTVTSAQKNPTAFYLCASSPMMASSYEQYFGPGTRLTVT.

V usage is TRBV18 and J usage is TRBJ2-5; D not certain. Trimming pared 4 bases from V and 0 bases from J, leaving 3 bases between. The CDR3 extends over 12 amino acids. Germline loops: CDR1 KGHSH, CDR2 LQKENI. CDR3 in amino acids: CASSRYQETQYF. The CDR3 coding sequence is TGTGCCAGCTCACGCTACCAAGAGACCCAGTACTTC.

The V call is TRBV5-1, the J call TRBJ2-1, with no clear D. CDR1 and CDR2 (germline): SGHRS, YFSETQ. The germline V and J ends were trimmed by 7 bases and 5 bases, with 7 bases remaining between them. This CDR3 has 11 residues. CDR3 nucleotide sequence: TGCGCCAGCTCAACTAACAATGAGCAGTTCTTC. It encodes CASSTNNEQFF.